This T cell receptor beta chain stems from a study of cytomegalovirus exposure and HLA in healthy donors. The PCR contained 60 Vbeta and 13 Jbeta primers. In the original workflow: A later analysis counted approximately 80 million unique TCR beta chains, around 10 million shared. The repertoire was sequenced with immunoSEQ multiplex PCR; TCRdb's copy has only in-frame clones and lacks some. V and J calls and clone size come straight from that table; D and trimming were deduced from the DNA. The sample has 100,000 to 150,000 clones, approximately 80% seen once; the top ten hold around 1.9%. General observations from the study: When analyzed later, a missense DCLRE1C variant was found to be linked to TCR beta V- and J-gene trimming. Most likely, a cluster of highly shared sequence variants arose as a sequencing artifact. A classifier reportedly called cytomegalovirus status with high sensitivity and specificity.

CDR1 is SGHTA and CDR2 is FQGTGA in the germline V gene. V lost 5 bases, J lost 5 bases, and 5 bases stayed unmatched. The CDR3 sequence is 15 residues long. Regarding this clone: Its matching antigen is unknown.

The sample was PBMCs. The V and J genes are TRBV7-3 and TRBJ2-5; 13 bases are shared with TRBD2. The source is a middle-aged woman in good health and CMV-seronegative. The CDR3 region is CASSTGLAGVETQYF. The CDR3 DNA reads as TGTGCCAGCAGCACCGGACTAGCGGGAGTGGAGACCCAGTACTTC.